This T cell receptor (beta chain) emerged from a study of early T cells in non-severe SARS-CoV-2 infection. Study in general: Unsorted whole blood bulk RNA was sequenced, with unpaired chains.

TCRdb itself ran the 5' RACE reads through MiXCR, one entry per CDR3 protein. Of roughly 120,000 distinct CDR3 sequences detected, 15% appear once; the ten largest clones hold 20% to 25%. This CDR3 has 11 amino acids. Per germline, CDR1 LNHDA and CDR2 SQIVND (reference sequence). The V and J ends lost 6 bases and 6 bases respectively, with 9 bases between them. The table lists this clonotype with many counts. V is TRBV19 and J is TRBJ2-7; D ambiguous. Sequencing was performed on whole blood. The TCR originated in an adult who was a healthcare worker with PCR-confirmed SARS-CoV-2 infection or an uninfected control (not recorded which). The CDR3 loop is CASRGGGEQYF. The CDR3 nucleotides are TGTGCCAGTAGGGGCGGCGGCGAGCAGTACTTC.